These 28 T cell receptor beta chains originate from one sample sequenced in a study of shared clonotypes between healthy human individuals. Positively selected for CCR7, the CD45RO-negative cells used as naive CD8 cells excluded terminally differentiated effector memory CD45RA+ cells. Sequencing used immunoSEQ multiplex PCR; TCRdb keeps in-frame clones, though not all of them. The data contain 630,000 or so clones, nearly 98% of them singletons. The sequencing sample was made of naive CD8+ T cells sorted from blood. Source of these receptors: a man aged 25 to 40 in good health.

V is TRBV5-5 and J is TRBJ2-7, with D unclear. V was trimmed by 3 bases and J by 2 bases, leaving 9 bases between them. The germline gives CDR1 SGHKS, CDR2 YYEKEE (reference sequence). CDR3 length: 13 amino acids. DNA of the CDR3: TGTGCCAGCAGCTCGTCGTCCACCTACGAGCAGTACTTC. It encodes CASSSSSTYEQYF.

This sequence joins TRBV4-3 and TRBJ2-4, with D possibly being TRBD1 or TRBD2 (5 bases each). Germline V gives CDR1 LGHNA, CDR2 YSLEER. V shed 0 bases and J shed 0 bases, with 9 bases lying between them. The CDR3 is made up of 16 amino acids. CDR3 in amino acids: CASSQDRGTAKNIQYF. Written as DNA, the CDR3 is TGCGCCAGCAGCCAAGATAGAGGGACAGCCAAAAACATTCAGTACTTC.

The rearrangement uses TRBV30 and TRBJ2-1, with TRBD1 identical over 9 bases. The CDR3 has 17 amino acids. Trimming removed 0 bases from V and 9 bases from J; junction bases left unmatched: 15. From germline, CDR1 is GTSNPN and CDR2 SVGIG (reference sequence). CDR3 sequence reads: CAWSVRLFVDRGFEQFF. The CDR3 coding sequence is TGTGCCTGGAGTGTCCGTTTATTTGTGGACAGGGGTTTTGAGCAGTTCTTC.

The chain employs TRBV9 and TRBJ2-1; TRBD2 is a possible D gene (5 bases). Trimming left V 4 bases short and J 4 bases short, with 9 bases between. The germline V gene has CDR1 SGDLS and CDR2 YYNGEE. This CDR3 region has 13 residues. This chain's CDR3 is CASSTGEYNEQFF. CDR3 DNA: TGTGCCAGCAGCACCGGGGAGTACAATGAGCAGTTCTTC.

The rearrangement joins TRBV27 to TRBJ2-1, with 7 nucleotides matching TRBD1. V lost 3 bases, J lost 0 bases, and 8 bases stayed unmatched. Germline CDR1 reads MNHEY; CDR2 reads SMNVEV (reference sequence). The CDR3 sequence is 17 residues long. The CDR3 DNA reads TGTGCCAGCAGTTTTTGGGTGACAGGGACCTCCTACAATGAGCAGTTCTTC. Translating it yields CASSFWVTGTSYNEQFF.

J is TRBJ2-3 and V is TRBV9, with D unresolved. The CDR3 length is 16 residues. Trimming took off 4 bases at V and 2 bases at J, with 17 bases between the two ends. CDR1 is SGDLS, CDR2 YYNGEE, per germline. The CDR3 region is CASSPRVFGFTDTQYF. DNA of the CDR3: TGTGCCAGCAGCCCCCGGGTTTTTGGATTCACAGATACGCAGTATTTT.

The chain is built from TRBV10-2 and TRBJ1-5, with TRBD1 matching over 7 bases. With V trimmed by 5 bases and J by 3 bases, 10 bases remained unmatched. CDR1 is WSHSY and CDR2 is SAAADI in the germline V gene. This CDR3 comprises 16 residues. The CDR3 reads CASSSTGTAYNQPQHF. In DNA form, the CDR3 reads TGCGCCAGCAGTTCGACCGGGACAGCGTACAATCAGCCCCAGCATTTT.

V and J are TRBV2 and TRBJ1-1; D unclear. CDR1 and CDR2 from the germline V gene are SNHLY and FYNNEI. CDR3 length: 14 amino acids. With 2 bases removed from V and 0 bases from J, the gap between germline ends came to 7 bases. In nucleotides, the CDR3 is TGTGCCAGCAGTGAAAAGTATCTGAACACTGAAGCTTTCTTT. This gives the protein CASSEKYLNTEAFF.

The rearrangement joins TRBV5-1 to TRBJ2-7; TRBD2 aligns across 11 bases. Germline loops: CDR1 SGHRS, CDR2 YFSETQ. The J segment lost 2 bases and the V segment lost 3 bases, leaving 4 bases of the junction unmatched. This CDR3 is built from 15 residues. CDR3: CASSSIAGGPYEQYF. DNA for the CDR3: TGCGCCAGCAGCTCCATAGCGGGAGGGCCCTACGAGCAGTACTTC.

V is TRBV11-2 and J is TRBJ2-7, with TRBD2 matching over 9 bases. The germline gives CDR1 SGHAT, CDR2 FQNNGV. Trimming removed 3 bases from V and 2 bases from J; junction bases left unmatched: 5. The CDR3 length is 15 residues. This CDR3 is CASSFETSGTYEQYF. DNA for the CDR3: TGTGCCAGCAGCTTTGAGACTAGCGGAACCTACGAGCAGTACTTC.

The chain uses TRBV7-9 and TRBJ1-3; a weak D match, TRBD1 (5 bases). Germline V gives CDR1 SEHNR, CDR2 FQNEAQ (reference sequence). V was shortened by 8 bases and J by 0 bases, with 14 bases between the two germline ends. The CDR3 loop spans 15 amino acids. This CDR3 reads CASSSAGTSGNTIYF. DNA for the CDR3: TGTGCCAGCTCTTCAGCCGGGACCTCTGGAAACACCATATATTTT.

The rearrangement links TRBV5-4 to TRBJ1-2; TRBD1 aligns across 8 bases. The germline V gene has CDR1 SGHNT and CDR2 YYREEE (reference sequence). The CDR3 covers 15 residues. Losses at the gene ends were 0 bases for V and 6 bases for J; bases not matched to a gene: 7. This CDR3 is CASSLVGQGADGYTF. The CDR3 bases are TGTGCCAGCAGCTTGGTCGGGCAGGGGGCGGATGGCTACACCTTC.

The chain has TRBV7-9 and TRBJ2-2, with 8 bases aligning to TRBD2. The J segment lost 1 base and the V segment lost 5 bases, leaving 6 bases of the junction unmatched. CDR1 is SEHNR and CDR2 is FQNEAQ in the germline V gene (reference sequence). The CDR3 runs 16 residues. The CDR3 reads CASSPQAGENTGELFF. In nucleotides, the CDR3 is TGTGCCAGCAGCCCGCAAGCGGGAGAGAACACCGGGGAGCTGTTTTTT.

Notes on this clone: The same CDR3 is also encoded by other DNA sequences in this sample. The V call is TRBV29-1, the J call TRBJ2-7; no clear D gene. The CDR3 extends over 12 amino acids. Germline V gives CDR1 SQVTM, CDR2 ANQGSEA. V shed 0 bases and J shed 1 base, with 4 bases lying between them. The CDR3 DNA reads TGCAGCGTTGAAGAGGGGTCCTACGAGCAGTACTTC. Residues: CSVEEGSYEQYF.

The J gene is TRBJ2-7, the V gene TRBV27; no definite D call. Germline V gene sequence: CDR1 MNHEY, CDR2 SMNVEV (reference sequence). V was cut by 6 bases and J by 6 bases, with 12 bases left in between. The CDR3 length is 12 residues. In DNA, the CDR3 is TGTGCCAGCAGCGGGCCGTCCGGCGAGCAGTACTTC. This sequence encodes CASSGPSGEQYF.

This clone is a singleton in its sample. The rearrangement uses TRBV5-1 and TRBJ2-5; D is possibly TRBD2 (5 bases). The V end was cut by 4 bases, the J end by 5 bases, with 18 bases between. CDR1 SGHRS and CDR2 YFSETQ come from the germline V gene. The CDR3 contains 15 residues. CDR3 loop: CASSPLLEGLETQYF. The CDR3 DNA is TGCGCCAGCAGCCCGCTCCTAGAGGGTTTGGAGACCCAGTACTTC.

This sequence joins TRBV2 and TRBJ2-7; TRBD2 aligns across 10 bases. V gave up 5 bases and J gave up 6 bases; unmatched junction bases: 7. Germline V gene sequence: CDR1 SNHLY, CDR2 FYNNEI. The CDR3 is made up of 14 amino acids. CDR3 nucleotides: TGTGCCAGCAGTCGACTAGCGGGTGCCCTCGAGCAGTACTTC. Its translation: CASSRLAGALEQYF.

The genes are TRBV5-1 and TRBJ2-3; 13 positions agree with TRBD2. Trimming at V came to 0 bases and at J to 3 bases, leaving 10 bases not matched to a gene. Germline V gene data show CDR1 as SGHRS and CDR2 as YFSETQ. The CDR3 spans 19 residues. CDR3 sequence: CASSLDETSGRMGTDTQYF. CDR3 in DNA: TGCGCCAGCAGCTTGGATGAGACTAGCGGGAGGATGGGAACAGATACGCAGTATTTT.

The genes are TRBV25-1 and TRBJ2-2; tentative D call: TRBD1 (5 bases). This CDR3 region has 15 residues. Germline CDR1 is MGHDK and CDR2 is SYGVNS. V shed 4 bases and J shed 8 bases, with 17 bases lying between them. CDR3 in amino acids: CASSAGHRTLGELFF. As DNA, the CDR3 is TGTGCCAGCAGTGCCGGACATCGTACTCTGGGGGAGCTGTTTTTT.

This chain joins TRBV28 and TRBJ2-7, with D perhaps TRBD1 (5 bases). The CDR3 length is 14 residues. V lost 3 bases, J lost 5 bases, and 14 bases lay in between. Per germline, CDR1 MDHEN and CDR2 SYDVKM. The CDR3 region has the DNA TGTGCCAGCAGTTTCCGGCAGGGTCCTGACGAGCAGTACTTC. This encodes CASSFRQGPDEQYF.

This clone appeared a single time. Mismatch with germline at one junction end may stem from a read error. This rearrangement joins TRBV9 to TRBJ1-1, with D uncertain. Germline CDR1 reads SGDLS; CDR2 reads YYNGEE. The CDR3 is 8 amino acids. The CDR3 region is CASSVANW. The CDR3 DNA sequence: TGTGCCAGCAGCGTAGCGAACTGG.

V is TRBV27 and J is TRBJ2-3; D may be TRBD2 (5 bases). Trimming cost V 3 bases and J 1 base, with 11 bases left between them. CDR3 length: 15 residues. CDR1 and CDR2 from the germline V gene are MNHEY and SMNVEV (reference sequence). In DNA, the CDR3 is TGTGCCAGCAGTTTGGAGAACGGGGGCACAGATACGCAGTATTTT. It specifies CASSLENGGTDTQYF.

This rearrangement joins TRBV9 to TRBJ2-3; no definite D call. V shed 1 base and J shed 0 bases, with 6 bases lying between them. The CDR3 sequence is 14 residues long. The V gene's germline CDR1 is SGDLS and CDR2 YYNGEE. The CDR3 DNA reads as TGTGCCAGCAGCGTATACGCCAGCACAGATACGCAGTATTTT. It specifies CASSVYASTDTQYF.

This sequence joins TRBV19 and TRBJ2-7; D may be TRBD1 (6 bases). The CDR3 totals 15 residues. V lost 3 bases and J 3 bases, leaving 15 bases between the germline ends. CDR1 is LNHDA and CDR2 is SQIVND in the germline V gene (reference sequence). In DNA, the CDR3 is TGTGCCAGTAGTATCCCGGGACAAAGGAACTACGAGCAGTACTTC. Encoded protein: CASSIPGQRNYEQYF.

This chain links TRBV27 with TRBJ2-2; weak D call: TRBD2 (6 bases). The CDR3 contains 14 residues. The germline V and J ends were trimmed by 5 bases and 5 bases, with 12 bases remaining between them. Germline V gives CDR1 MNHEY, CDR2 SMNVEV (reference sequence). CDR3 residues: CASSASGETGELFF. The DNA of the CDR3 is TGTGCCAGCAGTGCTTCGGGGGAAACCGGGGAGCTGTTTTTT.

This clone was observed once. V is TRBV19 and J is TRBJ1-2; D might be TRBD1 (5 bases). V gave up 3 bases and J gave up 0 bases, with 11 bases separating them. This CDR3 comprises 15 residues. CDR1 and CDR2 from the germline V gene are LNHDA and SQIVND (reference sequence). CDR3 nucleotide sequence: TGTGCCAGTAGTATGGGACCGCTAGCTAACTATGGCTACACCTTC. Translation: CASSMGPLANYGYTF. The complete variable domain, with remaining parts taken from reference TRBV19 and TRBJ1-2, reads DGGITQSPKYLFRKEGQNVTLSCEQNLNHDAMYWYRQDPGQGLRLIYYSQIVNDFQKGDIAEGYSVSREKKESFPLTVTSAQKNPTAFYLCASSMGPLANYGYTFGSGTRLTVV.

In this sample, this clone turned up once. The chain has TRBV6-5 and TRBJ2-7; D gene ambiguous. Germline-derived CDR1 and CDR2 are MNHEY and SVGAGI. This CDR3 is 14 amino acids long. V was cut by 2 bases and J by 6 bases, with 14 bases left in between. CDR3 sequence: CASSYGPGMGEQYF. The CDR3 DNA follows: TGTGCCAGCAGTTACGGCCCGGGCATGGGCGAGCAGTACTTC.

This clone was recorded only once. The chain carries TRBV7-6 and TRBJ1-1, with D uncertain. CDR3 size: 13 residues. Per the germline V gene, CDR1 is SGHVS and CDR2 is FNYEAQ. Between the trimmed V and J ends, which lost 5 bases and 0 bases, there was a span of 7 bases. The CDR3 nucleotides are TGTGCCAGCAGCCCCATATTGAACACTGAAGCTTTCTTT. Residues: CASSPILNTEAFF. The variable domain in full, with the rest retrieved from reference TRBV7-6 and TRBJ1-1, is GAGVSQSPRYKVTKRGQDVALRCDPISGHVSLYWYRQALGQGPEFLTYFNYEAQQDKSGLPNDRFSAERPEGSISTLTIQRTEQRDSAMYRCASSPILNTEAFFGQGTRLTVV.